This T cell receptor beta chain was observed in a study of cytomegalovirus exposure and HLA in healthy donors. Overall study context: Of 300 to 500 genotyped donors, 75% to 90% grouped in the Caucasian-associated ancestry cluster.

The V and J ends lost 6 bases and 5 bases respectively, with 10 bases between them. The germline V gene has CDR1 SNHLY and CDR2 FYNNEI. The CDR3 sequence is 12 residues long. This clone was found once. Its cognate antigen is unknown. The study's findings and limits: Reportedly, cytomegalovirus status was diagnosed with high sensitivity and specificity. Analysis performed later found under 20,000 TCR beta sequences associated with HLA alleles at 0.05 false discovery rate. Immune exposure data for these donors was limited to CMV serostatus.

PCR was performed using 60 Vbeta and 13 Jbeta primers. Method: immunoSEQ multiplex PCR; TCRdb's copy keeps in-frame clones and lacks some. The table lists some 200,000 clones, 82% of them singletons, with 0.8% in the top ten. The V and J genes are TRBV2 and TRBJ1-2; D perhaps matches TRBD1 (6 bases). The specimen sequenced was PBMCs. This TCR derives from a woman aged 18-30 years in good health and CMV-seronegative. The CDR3 coding sequence is TGTGCCAGCAGGGACAGAGAATATGGCTACACCTTC. The encoded protein is CASRDREYGYTF.